This T cell receptor beta chain stems from a study of blood T cells in healthy people across ages. General study results and limits: Lack of knowledge of donor CMV status possibly confounded expanded clonotype changes.

The CDR3 is made up of 14 amino acids. Germline CDR1 DFQATT, CDR2 SNEGSKA (reference sequence). Trimming took 0 bases from V and 6 from J; bases not matched to a gene: 7. Using a J-beta primer mix together with a sample-barcoded 5' primer, a second PCR was run for roughly 6 to 11 cycles. TCRdb fed the 5' RACE reads into MiXCR, producing one record per CDR3 protein. The sample records about 700,000 distinct CDR3 sequences, about 34% being singletons. The sample holds many counts of this clonotype. Its antigen is as yet unknown. This receptor was identified in a woman of 80 years or more in good health. Sequences were obtained from blood. This chain connects TRBV20-1 to TRBJ2-7, with 8 bases matching TRBD2. CDR3: CSARDPGGISEQYF. The CDR3 DNA reads as TGCAGTGCTAGAGACCCGGGGGGGATCTCCGAGCAGTACTTC.